This entry features one T cell receptor beta chain sequence. Its specificity is unknown. TCR beta from blood CD8+ and CD4+ T cells was sequenced. The data derive from a study of CD8 T cells in Susac syndrome. Whole-study results and caveats: Only a relatively small number of individuals were included in the TCR sequencing and HLA analysis.

After extraction with the RNeasy kit, 0.5 to 1 ug of the RNA was reverse transcribed using random hexamers. The authors amplified TCR beta CDR3 across 54 Vbeta and 13 Jbeta using immunoSEQ multiplex PCR. A single record per CDR3 protein comes from TCRdb applying MiXCR to the immunoSEQ multiplex PCR reads. Here the sample spans about 300,000 distinct CDR3 sequences, under 95% being singletons. Sequences were obtained from CD4+ T cells from PBMCs. The clonotype was recovered from a human donor with multiple sclerosis.

In DNA form, the CDR3 reads TGTGCCAGCAGCCGTGCAGGGGGAGGTGAAAAACTGTTTTTT. This translates into CASSRAGGGEKLFF. V is TRBV7-2 and J is TRBJ1-4; 7 nucleotides match TRBD1. With 5 bases clipped from V and 7 bases from J, the junction kept 7 bases outside the gene matches. This CDR3 is 14 amino acids long. CDR1 and CDR2 from the germline V gene are SGHTA and FQGNSA.